The clone carrying this T cell receptor beta chain has more than one count but fewer than ten. V lost 9 bases to trimming and J lost 6 bases; unmatched junction nucleotides: 8. This CDR3 has 14 amino acids. Looked up from germline, CDR1 is KGHDR and CDR2 is SFDVKD. This record comes from a study of T cells in Graves' hyperthyroidism and ophthalmopathy. The source material, RNA transcripts, was used to amplify TCR beta CDR3 regions. When the TCR CDR3 underwent first-round RT-PCR, the HTBI primer set was used. TCRdb redid the calling of the multiplex PCR reads with MiXCR, one entry per CDR3 protein. The data show 600,000 or so distinct CDR3 sequences, about 45% seen once.

V usage is TRBV24-1 and J usage is TRBJ1-2, with 11 bases aligning to TRBD1. The sequencing input was peripheral blood or thyroid tissue (not recorded which). This sequence originates from a woman in her late teens or twenties with Graves' hyperthyroidism. The CDR3 sequence is CATPPRTGGDGYTF. The CDR3 DNA sequence: TGTGCCACCCCTCCTAGGACAGGGGGCGATGGCTACACCTTC.